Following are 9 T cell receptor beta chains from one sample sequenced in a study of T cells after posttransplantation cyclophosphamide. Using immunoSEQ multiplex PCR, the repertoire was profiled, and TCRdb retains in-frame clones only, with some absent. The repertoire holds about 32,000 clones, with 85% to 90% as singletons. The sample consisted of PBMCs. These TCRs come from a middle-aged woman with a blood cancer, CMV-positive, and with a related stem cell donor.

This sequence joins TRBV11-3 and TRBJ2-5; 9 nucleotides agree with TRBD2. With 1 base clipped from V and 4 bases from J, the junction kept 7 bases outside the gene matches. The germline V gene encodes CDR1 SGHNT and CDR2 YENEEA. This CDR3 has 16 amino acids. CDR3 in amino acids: CASSLVAAGGPETQYF. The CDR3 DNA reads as TGTGCCAGCAGCTTAGTAGCTGCGGGGGGGCCAGAGACCCAGTACTTC. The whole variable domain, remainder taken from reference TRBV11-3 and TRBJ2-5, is EAGVVQSPRYKIIEKKQPVAFWCNPISGHNTLYWYLQNLGQGPELLIRYENEEAVDDSQLPKDRFSAERLKGVDSTLKIQPAELGDSAVYLCASSLVAAGGPETQYFGPGTRLLVL.

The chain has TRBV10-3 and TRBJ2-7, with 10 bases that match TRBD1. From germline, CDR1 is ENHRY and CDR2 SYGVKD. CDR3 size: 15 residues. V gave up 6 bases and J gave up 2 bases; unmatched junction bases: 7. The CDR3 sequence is CAISGQGVPPYEQYF. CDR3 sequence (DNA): TGTGCCATCAGCGGACAGGGGGTCCCACCCTACGAGCAGTACTTC.

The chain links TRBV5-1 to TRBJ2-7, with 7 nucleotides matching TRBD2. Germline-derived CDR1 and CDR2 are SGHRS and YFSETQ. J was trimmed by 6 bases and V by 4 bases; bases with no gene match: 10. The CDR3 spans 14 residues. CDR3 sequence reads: CASSPRLAGTEQYF. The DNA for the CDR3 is TGCGCCAGCAGCCCTAGACTAGCAGGTACCGAGCAGTACTTC.

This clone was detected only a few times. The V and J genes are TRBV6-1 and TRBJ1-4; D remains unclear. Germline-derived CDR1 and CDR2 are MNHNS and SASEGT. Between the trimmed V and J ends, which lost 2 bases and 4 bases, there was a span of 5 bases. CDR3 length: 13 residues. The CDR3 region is CASSEILNEKLFF. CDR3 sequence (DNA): TGTGCCAGCAGTGAAATCCTTAATGAAAAACTGTTTTTT.

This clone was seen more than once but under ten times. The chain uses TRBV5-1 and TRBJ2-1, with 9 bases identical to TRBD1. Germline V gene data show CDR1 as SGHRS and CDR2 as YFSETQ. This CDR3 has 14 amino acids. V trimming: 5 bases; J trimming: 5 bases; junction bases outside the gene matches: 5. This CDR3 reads CASRGTGINNEQFF. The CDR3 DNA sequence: TGCGCCAGCAGAGGGACAGGGATAAACAATGAGCAGTTCTTC.

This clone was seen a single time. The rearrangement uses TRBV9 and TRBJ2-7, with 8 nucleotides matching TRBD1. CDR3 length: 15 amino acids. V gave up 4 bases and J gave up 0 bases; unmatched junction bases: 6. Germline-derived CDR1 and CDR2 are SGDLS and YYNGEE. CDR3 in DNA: TGTGCCAGCAGCCCATGGACAGGGAGCTCCTACGAGCAGTACTTC. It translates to CASSPWTGSSYEQYF. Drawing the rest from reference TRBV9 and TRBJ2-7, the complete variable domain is DSGVTQTPKHLITATGQRVTLRCSPRSGDLSVYWYQQSLDQGLQFLIQYYNGEERAKGNILERFSAQQFPDLHSELNLSSLELGDSALYFCASSPWTGSSYEQYFGPGTRLTVT.

The CDR3 DNA sequence: TGTGCCAGCAGTACGGGAGTTAACACCGGGGAGCTGTTTTTT. It specifies CASSTGVNTGELFF. The chain carries TRBV27 and TRBJ2-2; TRBD2 might be the D (6 bases). This CDR3 region has 14 residues. Germline V gene data show CDR1 as MNHEY and CDR2 as SMNVEV (reference sequence). V was pared by 5 bases and J by 2 bases, with 9 bases between.

CDR3 DNA: TGTGCCAGCAGCCAAACAGGGGGCGCAGCTGGAAACACCATATATTTT. As protein: CASSQTGGAAGNTIYF. V and J are TRBV14 and TRBJ1-3; 9 bases match TRBD1. The CDR3 runs 16 residues. Germline CDR1 and CDR2: SGHDN and FVKESK. V lost 2 bases to trimming and J lost 2 bases; unmatched junction nucleotides: 4.

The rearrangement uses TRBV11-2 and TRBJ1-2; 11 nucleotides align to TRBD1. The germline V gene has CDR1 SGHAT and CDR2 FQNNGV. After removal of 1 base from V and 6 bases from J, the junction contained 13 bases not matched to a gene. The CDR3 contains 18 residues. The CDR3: CASSLGPEIGQGANGYTF. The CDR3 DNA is TGTGCCAGCAGCTTAGGCCCCGAAATTGGACAGGGGGCAAATGGCTACACCTTC.